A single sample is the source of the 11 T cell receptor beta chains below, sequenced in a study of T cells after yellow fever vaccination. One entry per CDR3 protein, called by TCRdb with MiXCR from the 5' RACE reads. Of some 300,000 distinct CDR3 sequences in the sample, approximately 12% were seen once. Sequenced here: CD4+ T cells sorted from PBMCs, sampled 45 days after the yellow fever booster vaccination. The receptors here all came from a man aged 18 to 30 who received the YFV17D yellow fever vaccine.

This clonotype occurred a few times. The CDR3 DNA reads TGTGCCACCAGTGATCCCCGGACTAGCGGGGGGGCCTGGTATTTT. Translating it yields CATSDPRTSGGAWYF. The rearrangement links TRBV24-1 to TRBJ2-3, with 15 bases fitting TRBD2. CDR1 and CDR2 from the germline V gene are KGHDR and SFDVKD. The V and J ends lost 3 bases and 14 bases, in that order; junction bases with no gene match: 8. The CDR3 sequence is 15 residues long.

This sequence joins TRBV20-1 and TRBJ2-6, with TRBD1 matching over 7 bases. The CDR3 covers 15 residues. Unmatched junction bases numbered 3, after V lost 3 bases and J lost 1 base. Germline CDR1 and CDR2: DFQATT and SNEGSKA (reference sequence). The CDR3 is CSASVGQSGANVLTF. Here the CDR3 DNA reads TGCAGTGCTAGTGTGGGACAGTCTGGGGCCAACGTCCTGACTTTC.

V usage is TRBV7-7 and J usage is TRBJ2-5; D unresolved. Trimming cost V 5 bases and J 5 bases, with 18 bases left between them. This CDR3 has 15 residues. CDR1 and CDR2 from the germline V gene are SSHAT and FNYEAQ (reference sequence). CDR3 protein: CASSDKTGRTETQYF. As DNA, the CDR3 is TGTGCCAGCAGCGATAAGACGGGCCGTACGGAGACCCAGTACTTC.

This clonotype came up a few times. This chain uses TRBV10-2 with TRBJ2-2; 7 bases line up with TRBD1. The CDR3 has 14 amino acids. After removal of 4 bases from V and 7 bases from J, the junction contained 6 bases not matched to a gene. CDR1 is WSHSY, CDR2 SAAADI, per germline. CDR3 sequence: CASSGQGLDGELFF. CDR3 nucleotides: TGCGCCAGCAGTGGACAGGGCCTCGACGGGGAGCTGTTTTTT.

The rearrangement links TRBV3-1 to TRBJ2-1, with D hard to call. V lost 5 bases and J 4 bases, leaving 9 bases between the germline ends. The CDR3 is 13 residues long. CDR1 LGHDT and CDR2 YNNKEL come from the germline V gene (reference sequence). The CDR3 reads CASSTPGYNEQFF. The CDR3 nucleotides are TGTGCCAGCAGCACTCCAGGTTACAATGAGCAGTTCTTC.

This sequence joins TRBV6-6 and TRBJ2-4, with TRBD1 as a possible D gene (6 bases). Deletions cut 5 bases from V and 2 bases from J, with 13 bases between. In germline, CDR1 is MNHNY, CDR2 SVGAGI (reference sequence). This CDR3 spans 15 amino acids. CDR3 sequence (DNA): TGTGCCAGCAGTACACAGGGAAACCCCAAAAACATTCAGTACTTC. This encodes CASSTQGNPKNIQYF.

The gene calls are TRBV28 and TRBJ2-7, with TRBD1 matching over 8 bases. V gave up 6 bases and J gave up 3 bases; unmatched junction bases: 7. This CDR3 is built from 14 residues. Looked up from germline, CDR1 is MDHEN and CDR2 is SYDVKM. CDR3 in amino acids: CASSPGGAGYEQYF. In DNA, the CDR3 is TGTGCCAGCAGCCCAGGGGGCGCGGGCTACGAGCAGTACTTC.

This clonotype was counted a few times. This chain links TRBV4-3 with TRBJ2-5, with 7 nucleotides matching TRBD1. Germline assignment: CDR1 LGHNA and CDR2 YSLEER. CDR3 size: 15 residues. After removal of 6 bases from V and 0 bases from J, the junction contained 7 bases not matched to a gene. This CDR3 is CASRPWDRDQETQYF. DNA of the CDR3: TGCGCCAGCAGACCCTGGGACAGAGACCAAGAGACCCAGTACTTC.

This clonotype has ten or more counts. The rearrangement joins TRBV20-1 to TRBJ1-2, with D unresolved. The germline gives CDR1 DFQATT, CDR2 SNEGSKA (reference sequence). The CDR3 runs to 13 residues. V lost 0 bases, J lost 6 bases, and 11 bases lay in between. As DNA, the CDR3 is TGCAGTGCTAGAGATAACGTGGGGAATGGCTACACCTTC. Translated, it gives CSARDNVGNGYTF.

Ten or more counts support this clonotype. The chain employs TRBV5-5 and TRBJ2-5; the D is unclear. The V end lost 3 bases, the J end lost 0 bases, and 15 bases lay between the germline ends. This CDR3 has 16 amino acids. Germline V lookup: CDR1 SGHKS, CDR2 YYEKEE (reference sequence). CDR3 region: CASSSGPAQNQETQYF. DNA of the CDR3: TGTGCCAGCAGCTCGGGCCCAGCGCAGAACCAAGAGACCCAGTACTTC.

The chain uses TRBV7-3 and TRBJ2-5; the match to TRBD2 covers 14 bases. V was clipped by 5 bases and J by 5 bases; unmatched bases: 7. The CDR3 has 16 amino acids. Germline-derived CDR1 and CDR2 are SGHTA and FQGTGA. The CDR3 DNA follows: TGTGCCAGCAGCAAGACTAGCGGGGGGGCCCGGGAGACCCAGTACTTC. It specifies CASSKTSGGARETQYF.